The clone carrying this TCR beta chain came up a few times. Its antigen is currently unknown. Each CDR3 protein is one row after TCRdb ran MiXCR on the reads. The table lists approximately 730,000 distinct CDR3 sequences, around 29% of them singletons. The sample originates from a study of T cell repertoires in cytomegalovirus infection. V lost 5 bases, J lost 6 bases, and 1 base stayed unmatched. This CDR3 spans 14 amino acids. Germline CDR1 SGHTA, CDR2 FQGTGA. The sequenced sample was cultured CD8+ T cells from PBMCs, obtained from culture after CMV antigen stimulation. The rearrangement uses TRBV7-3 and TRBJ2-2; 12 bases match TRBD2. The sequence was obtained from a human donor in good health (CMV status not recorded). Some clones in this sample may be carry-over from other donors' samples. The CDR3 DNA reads TGTGCCAGCAGCACTAGCGGGGGGTCCGGGGAGCTGTTTTTT. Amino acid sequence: CASSTSGGSGELFF.